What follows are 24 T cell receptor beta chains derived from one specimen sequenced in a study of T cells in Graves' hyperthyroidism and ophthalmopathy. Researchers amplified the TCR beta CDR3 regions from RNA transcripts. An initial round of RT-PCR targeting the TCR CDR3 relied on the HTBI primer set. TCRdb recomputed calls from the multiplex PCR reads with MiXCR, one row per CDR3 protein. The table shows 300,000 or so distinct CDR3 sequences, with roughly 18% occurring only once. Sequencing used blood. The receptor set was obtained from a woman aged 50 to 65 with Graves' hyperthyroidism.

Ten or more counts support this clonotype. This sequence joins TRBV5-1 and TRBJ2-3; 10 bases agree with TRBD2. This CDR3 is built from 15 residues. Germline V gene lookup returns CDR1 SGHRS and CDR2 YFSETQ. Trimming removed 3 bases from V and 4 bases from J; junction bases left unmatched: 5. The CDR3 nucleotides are TGCGCCAGCAGCTCCAAAAGCGGGGGGGCAGATACGCAGTATTTT. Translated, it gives CASSSKSGGADTQYF.

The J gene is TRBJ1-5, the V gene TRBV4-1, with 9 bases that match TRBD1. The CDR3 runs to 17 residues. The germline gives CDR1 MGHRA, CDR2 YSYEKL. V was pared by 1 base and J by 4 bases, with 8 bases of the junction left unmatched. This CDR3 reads CASSQVFRQGDNQPQHF. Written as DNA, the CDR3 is TGCGCCAGCAGCCAAGTGTTTCGACAGGGGGATAATCAGCCCCAGCATTTT.

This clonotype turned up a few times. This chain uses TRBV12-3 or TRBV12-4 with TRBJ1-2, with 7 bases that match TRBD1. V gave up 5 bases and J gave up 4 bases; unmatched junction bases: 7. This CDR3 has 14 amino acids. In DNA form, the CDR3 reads TGTGCCAGCAGTCGGACGACAGGGCTCTATGGCTACACCTTC. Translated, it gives CASSRTTGLYGYTF.

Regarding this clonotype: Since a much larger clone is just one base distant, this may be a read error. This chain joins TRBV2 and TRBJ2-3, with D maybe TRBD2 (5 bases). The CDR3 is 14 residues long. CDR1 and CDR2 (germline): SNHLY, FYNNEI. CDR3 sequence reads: CASSETRHTNTQYF. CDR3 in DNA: TGTGCCAGCAGTGAAACTAGGCACACAAATACGCAGTATTTT.

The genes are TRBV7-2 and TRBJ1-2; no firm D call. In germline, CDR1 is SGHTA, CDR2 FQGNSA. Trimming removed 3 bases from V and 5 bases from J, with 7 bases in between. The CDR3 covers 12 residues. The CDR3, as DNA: TGTGCCAGCAGCTTTAACTTTTATGGCTACACCTTC. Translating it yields CASSFNFYGYTF.

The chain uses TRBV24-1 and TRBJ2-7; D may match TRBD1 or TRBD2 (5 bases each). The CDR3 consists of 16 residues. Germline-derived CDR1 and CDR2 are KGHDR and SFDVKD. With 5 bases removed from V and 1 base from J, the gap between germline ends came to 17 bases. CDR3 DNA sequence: TGTGCCACCAGTGTGGTGGGGGTAGCCCCATCCTACGAGCAGTACTTC. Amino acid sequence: CATSVVGVAPSYEQYF.

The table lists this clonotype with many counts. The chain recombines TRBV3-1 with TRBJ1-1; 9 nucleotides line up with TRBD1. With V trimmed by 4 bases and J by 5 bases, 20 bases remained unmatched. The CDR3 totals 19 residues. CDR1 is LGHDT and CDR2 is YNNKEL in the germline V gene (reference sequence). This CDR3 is CASSLRSGTGRTKNTEAFF. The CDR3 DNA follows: TGTGCCAGCAGCCTTAGATCCGGGACAGGGCGAACAAAGAATACTGAAGCTTTCTTT.

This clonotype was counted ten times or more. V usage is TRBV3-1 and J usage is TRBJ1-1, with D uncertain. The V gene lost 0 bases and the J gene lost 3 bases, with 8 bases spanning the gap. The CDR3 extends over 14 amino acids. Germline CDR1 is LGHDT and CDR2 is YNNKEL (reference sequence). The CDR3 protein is CASSQELRHTEAFF. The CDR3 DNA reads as TGTGCCAGCAGCCAAGAACTAAGACACACTGAAGCTTTCTTT.

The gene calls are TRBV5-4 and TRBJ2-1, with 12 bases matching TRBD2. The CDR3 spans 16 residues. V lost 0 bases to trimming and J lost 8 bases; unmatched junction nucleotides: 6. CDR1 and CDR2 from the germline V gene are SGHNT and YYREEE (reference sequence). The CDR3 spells CASSLEASGGVDEQFF. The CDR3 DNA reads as TGTGCCAGCAGCTTGGAGGCTAGCGGGGGGGTCGATGAGCAGTTCTTC.

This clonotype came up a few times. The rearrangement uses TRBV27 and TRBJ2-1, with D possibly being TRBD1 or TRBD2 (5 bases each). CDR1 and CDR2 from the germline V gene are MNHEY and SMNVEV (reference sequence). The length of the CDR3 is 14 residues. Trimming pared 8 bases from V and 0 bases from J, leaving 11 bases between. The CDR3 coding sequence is TGTGCCAGCTATGGGACGGGCTCCTACAATGAGCAGTTCTTC. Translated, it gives CASYGTGSYNEQFF.

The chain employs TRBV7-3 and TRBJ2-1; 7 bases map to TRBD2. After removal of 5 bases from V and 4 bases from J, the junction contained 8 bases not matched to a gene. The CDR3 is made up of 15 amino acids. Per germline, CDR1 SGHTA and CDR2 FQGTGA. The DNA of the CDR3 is TGTGCCAGCAGCCCGGAAGCGGGGATGTACAATGAGCAGTTCTTC. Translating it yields CASSPEAGMYNEQFF.

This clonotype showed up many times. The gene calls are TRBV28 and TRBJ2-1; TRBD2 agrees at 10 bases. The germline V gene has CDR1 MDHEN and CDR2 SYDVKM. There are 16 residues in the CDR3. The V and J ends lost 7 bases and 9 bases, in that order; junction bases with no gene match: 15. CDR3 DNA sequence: TGTGCCAGCACTCCCGCGGGGCTAGCGGGAGTGGGTGAGCAGTTCTTC. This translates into CASTPAGLAGVGEQFF.

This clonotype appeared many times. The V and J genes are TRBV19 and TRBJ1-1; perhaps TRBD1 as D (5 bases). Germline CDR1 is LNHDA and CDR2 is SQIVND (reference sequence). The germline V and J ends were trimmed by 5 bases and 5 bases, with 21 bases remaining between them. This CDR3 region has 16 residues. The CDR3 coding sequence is TGTGCCAGTAGTCCCTCCCGCTTGACCGGGGGGACTGAAGCTTTCTTT. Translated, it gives CASSPSRLTGGTEAFF.

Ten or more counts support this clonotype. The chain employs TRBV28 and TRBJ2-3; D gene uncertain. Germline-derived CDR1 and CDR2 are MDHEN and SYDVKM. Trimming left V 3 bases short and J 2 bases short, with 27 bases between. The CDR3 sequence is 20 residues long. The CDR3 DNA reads TGTGCCAGCAGTTTCGGATCCCGAGATATTGACGGAACTTCCACAGATACGCAGTATTTT. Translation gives CASSFGSRDIDGTSTDTQYF.

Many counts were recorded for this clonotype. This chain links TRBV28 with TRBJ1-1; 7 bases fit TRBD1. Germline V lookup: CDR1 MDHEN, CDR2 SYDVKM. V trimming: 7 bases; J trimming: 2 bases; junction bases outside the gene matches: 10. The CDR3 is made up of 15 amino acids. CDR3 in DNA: TGTGCCAGCAACCCTACAGGGGTGGGTAACACTGAAGCTTTCTTT. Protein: CASNPTGVGNTEAFF.

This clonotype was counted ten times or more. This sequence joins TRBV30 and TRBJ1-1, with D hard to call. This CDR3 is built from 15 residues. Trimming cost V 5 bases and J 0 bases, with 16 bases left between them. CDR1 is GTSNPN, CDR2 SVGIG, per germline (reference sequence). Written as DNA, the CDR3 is TGTGCCTGGGATAAAACCGGGCAGATGAACACTGAAGCTTTCTTT. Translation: CAWDKTGQMNTEAFF.

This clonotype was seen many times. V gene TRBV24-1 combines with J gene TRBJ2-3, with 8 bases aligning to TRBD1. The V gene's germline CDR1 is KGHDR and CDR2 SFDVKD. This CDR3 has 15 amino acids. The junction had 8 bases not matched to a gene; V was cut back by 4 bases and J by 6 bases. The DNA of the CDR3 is TGTGCCACCAGTGAAGCGGACAGGGAAGGGGATACGCAGTATTTT. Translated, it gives CATSEADREGDTQYF.

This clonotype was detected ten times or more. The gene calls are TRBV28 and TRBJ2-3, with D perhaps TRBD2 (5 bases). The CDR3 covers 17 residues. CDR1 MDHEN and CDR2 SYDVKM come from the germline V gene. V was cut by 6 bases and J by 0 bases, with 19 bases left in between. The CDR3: CASRDSSGIASTDTQYF. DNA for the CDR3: TGTGCCAGCAGGGACTCGAGCGGAATCGCTAGCACAGATACGCAGTATTTT.

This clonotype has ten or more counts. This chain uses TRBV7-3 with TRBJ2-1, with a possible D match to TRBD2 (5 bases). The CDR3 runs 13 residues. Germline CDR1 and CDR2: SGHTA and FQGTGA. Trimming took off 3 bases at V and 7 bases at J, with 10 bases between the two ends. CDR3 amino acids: CASSFGVENEQFF. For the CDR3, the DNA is TGTGCCAGCAGCTTCGGGGTAGAAAATGAGCAGTTCTTC.

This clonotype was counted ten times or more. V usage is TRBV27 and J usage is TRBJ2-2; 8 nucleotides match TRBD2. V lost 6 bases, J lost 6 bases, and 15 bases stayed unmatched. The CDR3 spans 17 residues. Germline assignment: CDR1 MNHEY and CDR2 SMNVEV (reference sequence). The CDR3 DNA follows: TGTGCCAGCAGGGAACTTGGACTAGCTGTCGGCTCCGGGGAGCTGTTTTTT. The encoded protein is CASRELGLAVGSGELFF.

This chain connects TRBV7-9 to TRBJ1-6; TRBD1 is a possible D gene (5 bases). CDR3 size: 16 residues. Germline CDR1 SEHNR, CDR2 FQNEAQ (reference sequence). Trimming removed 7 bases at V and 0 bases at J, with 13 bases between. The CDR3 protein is CASIPRGYSYNSPLHF. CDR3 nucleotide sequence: TGTGCCAGCATCCCGAGGGGCTACTCCTATAATTCACCCCTCCACTTT.

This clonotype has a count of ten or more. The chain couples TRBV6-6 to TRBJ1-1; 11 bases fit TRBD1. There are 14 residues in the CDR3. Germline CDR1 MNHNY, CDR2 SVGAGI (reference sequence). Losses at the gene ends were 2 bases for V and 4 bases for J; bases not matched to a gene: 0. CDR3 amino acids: CASSYGTGGTEAFF. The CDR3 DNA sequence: TGTGCCAGCAGTTACGGGACAGGGGGCACTGAAGCTTTCTTT.

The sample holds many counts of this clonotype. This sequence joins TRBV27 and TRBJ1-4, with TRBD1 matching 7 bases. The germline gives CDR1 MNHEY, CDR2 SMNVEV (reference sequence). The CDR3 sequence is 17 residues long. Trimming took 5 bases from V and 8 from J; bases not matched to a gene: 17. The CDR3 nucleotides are TGTGCCAGCAGTCAACTCGGGGGTCGACAGGGACCAGAAAAACTGTTTTTT. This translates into CASSQLGGRQGPEKLFF.

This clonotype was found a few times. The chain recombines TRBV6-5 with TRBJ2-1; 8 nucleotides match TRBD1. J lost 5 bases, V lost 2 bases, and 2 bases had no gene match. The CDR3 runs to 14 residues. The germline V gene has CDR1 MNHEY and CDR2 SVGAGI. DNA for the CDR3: TGTGCCAGCAGTTACGGGACAGGAGACAATGAGCAGTTCTTC. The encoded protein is CASSYGTGDNEQFF.